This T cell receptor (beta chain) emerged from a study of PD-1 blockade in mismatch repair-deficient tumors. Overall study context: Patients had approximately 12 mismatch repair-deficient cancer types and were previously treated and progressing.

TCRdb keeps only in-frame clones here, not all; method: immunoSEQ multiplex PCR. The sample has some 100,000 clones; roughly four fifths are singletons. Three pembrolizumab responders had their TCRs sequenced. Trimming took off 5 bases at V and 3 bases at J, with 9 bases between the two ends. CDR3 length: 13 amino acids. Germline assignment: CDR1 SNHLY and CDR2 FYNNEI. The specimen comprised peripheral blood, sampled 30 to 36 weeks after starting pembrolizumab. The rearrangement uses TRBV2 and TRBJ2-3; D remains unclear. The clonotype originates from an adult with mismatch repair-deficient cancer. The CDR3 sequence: CASSLPETDTQYF. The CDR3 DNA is TGTGCCAGCAGTCTACCCGAGACAGATACGCAGTATTTT.